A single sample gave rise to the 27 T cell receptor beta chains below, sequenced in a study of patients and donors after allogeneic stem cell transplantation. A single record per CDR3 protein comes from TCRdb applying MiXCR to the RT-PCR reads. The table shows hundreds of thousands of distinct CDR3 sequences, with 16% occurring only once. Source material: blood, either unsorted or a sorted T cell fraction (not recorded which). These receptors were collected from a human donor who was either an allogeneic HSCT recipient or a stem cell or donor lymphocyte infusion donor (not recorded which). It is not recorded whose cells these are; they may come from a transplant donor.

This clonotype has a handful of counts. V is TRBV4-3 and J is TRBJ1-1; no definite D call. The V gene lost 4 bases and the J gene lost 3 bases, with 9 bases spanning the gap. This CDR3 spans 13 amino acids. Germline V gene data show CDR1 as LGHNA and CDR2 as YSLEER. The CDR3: CASSPFLDTEAFF. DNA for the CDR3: TGCGCCAGCAGCCCCTTCCTTGACACTGAAGCTTTCTTT.

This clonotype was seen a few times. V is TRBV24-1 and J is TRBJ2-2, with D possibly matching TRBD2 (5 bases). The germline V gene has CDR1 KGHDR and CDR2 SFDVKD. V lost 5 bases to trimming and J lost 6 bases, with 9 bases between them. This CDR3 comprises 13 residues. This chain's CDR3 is CATSVPGSGELFF. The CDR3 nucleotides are TGTGCCACCAGTGTTCCGGGGTCCGGGGAGCTGTTTTTT.

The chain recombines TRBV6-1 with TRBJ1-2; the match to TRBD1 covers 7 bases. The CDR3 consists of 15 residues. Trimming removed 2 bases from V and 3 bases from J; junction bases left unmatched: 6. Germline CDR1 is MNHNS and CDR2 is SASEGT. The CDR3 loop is CASSEPQTGDYGYTF. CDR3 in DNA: TGTGCCAGCAGTGAACCCCAAACAGGGGACTATGGCTACACCTTC.

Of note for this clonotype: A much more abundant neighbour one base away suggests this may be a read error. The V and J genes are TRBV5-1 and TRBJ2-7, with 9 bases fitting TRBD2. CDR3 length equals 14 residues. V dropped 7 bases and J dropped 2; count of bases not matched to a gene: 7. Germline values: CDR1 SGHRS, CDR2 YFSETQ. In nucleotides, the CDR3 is TGCGCCAGCTGCTCGAGCGGGGGGACCTACGAGCAGTACTTC. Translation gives CASCSSGGTYEQYF. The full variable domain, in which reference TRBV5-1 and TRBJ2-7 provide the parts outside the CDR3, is KAGVTQTPRYLIKTRGQQVTLSCSPISGHRSVSWYQQTPGQGLQFLFEYFSETQRNKGNFPGRFSGRQFSNSRSEMNVSTLELGDSALYLCASCSSGGTYEQYFGPGTRLTVT.

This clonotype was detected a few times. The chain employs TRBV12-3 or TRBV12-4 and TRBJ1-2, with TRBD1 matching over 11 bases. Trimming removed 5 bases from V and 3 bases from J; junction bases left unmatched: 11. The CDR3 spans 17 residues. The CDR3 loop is CASSLRTGGFLYYGYTF. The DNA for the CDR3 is TGTGCCAGCAGTCTCAGGACAGGGGGCTTTTTATACTATGGCTACACCTTC.

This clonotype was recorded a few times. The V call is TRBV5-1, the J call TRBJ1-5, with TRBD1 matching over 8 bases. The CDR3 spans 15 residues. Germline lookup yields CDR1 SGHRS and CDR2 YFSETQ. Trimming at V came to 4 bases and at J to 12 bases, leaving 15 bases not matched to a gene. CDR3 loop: CASSIGTGPGRGQHF. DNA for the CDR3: TGCGCCAGCAGCATAGGGACAGGCCCAGGGAGGGGCCAGCATTTT.

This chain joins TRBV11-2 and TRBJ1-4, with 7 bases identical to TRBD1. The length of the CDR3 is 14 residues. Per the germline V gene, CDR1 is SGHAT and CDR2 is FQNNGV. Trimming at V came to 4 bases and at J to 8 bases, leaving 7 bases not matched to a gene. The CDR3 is CASSSRGPGEKLFF. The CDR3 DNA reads TGTGCCAGCAGCTCGAGGGGGCCTGGCGAAAAACTGTTTTTT.

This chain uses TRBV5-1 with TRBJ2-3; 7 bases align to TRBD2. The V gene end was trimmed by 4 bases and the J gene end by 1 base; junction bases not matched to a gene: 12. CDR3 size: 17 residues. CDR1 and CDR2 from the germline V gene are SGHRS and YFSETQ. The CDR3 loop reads CASSGAGTASRTDTQYF. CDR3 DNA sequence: TGCGCCAGCAGCGGAGCGGGAACCGCCTCCCGCACAGATACGCAGTATTTT.

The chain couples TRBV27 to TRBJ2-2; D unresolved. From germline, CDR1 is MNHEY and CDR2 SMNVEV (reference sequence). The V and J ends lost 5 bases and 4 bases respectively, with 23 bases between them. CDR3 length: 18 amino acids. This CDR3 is CASSTLGSQSPFTGELFF. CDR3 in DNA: TGTGCCAGCAGTACCTTGGGCAGTCAGAGCCCATTCACCGGGGAGCTGTTTTTT.

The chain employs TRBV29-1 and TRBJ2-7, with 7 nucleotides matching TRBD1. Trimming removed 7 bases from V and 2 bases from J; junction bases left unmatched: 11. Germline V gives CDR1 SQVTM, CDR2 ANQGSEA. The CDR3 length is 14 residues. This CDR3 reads CSATDRVEAYEQYF. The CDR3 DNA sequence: TGCAGCGCCACCGACAGGGTGGAGGCCTACGAGCAGTACTTC.

The DNA of the CDR3 is TGTGCCAGCGGGACTGCAGATACGCAGTATTTT. Amino acids: CASGTADTQYF. The chain is built from TRBV2 and TRBJ2-3; weak D call: TRBD2 (6 bases). The CDR3 loop spans 11 amino acids. V was clipped by 8 bases and J by 4 bases, with 7 bases between them. The germline CDR1 and CDR2 sequences are SNHLY and FYNNEI. The variable domain in full, with the rest retrieved from reference TRBV2 and TRBJ2-3, is EPEVTQTPSHQVTQMGQEVILRCVPISNHLYFYWYRQILGQKVEFLVSFYNNEISEKSEIFDDQFSVERPDGSNFTLKIRSTKLEDSAMYFCASGTADTQYFGPGTRLTVL.

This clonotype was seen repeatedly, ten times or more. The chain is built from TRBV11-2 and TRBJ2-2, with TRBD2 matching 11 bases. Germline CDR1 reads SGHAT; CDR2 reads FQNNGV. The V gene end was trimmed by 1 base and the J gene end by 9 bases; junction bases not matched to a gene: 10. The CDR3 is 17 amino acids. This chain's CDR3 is CASSLGVGTSGLRELFF. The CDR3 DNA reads TGTGCCAGCAGCTTAGGAGTTGGGACTAGCGGTCTTAGGGAGCTGTTTTTT.

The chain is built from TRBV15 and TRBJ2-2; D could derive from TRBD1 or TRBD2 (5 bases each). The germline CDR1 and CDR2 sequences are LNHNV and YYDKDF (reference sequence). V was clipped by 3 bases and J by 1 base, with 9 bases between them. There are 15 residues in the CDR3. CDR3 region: CATSREDKNTGELFF. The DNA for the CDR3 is TGTGCCACCAGCAGGGAGGACAAGAACACCGGGGAGCTGTTTTTT.

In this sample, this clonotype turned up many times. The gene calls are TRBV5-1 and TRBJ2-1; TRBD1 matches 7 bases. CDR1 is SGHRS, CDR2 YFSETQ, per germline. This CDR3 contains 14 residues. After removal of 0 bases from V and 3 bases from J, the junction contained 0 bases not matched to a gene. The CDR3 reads CASSLGDSYNEQFF. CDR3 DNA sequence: TGCGCCAGCAGCTTGGGGGACAGCTACAATGAGCAGTTCTTC.

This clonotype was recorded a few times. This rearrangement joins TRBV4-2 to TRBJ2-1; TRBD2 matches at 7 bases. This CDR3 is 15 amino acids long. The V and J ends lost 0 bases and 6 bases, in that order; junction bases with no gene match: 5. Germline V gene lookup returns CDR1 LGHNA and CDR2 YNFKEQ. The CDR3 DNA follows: TGTGCCAGCAGCCAAGATGGGTCGGGGGGCAATGAGCAGTTCTTC. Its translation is CASSQDGSGGNEQFF.

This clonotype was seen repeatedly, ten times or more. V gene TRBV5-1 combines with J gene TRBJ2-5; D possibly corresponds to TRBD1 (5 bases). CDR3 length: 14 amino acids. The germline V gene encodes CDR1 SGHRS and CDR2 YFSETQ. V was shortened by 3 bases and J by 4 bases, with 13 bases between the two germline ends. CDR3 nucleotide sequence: TGCGCCAGCAGCTCTAACCCCCAGGGAGAGACCCAGTACTTC. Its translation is CASSSNPQGETQYF.

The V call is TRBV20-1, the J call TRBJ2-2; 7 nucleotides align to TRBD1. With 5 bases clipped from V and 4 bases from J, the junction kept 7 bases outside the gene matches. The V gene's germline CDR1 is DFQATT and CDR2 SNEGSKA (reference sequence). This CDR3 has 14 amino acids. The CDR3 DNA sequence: TGCAGTGCTGGCCGGGACAGATTCACCGGGGAGCTGTTTTTT. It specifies CSAGRDRFTGELFF.

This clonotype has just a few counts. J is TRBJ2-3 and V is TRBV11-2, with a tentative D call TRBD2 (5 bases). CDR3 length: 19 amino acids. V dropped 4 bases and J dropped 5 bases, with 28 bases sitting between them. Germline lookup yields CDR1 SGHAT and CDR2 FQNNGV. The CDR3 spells CASSSLFQWTPRGEDTQYF. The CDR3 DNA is TGTGCCAGCAGCTCCCTCTTTCAATGGACTCCCCGTGGGGAAGATACGCAGTATTTT.

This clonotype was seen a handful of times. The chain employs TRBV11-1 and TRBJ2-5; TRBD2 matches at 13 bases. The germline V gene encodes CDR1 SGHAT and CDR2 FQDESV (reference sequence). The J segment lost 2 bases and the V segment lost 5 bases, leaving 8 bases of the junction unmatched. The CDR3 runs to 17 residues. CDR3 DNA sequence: TGTGCCAGCAGCGTCTCACTAGCGGGAGGGTTTCAAGAGACCCAGTACTTC. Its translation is CASSVSLAGGFQETQYF.

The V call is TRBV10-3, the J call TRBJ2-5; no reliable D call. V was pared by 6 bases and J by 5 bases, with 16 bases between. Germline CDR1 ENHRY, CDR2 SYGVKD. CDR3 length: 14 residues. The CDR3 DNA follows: TGTGCCATCAGCCCCGATTTGGGGTCGGAGACCCAGTACTTC. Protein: CAISPDLGSETQYF.

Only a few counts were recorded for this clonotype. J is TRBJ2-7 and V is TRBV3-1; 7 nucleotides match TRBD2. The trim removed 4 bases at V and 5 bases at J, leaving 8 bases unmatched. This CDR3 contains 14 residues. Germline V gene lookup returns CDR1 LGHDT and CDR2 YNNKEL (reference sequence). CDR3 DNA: TGTGCCAGCAGCCCTCGGGGAGGGAACCACGAGCAGTACTTC. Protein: CASSPRGGNHEQYF.

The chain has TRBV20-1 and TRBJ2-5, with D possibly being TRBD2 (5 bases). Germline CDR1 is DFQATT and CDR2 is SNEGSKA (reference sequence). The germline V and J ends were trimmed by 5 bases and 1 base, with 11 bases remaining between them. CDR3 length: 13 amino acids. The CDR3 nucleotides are TGCAGTGCTCCGAGCGGAGCCCAAGAGACCCAGTACTTC. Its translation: CSAPSGAQETQYF.

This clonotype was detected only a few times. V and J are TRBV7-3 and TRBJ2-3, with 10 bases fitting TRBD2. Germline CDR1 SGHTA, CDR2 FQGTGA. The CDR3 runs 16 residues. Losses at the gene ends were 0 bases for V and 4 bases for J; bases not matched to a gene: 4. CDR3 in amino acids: CASSLTALAGADTQYF. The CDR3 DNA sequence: TGTGCCAGCAGCTTAACGGCGCTAGCGGGAGCAGATACGCAGTATTTT.

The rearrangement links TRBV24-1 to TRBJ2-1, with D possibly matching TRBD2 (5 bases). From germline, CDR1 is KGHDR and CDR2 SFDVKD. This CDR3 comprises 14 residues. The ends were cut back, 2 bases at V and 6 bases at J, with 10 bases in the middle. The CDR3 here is CATSDSDRGNEQFF. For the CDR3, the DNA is TGTGCCACCAGTGATTCGGATCGGGGCAATGAGCAGTTCTTC.

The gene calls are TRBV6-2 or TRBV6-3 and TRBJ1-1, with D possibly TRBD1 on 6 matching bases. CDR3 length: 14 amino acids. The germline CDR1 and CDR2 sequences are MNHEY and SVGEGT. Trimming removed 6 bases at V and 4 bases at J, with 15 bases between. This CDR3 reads CASSPQGTSTEAFF. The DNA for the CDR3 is TGTGCCAGCAGCCCACAGGGCACGAGCACTGAAGCTTTCTTT.

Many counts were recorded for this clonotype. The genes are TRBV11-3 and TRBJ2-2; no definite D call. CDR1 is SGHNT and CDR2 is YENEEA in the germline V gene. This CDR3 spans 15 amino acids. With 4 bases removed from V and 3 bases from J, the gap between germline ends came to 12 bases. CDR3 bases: TGTGCCAGCAGCTCTGCAAACAAGGACACCGGGGAGCTGTTTTTT. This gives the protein CASSSANKDTGELFF. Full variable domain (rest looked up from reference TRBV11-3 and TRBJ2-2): EAGVVQSPRYKIIEKKQPVAFWCNPISGHNTLYWYLQNLGQGPELLIRYENEEAVDDSQLPKDRFSAERLKGVDSTLKIQPAELGDSAVYLCASSSANKDTGELFFGEGSRLTVL.

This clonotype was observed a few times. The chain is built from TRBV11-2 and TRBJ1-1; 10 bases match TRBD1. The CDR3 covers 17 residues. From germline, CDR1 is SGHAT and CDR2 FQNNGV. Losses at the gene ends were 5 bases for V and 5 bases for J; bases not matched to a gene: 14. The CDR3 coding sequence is TGTGCCAGCAGCGGGTCCGGGACAGGGGCCTTTTCTACTGAAGCTTTCTTT. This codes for CASSGSGTGAFSTEAFF.